The 6 T cell receptor beta chains below come from one sample, sequenced in a study of blood T cell repertoires in COVID-19. The protocol was immunoSEQ multiplex PCR, while the TCRdb copy is restricted to in-frame clones and leaves out a portion. The sample shows 60,000 to 75,000 clones, 76% of them seen only once. The sequenced sample was peripheral blood. The receptors here all came from a woman between 45 and 65 years old with active or convalescent COVID-19.

The DNA for the CDR3 is TGTGCCAGCAGCTTAGTTTCCAGGGGAGTGAACATTCAGTACTTC. It encodes CASSLVSRGVNIQYF. This rearrangement joins TRBV7-2 to TRBJ2-4; D may be TRBD1 (6 bases). Germline CDR1 is SGHTA and CDR2 is FQGNSA. The CDR3 consists of 15 residues. V was cut by 1 base and J by 7 bases, with 14 bases left in between.

This chain links TRBV24-1 with TRBJ1-5; the D gene is possibly TRBD1 (6 bases). This CDR3 is built from 16 residues. V was pared by 3 bases and J by 5 bases, with 16 bases between. CDR1 and CDR2 (germline): KGHDR, SFDVKD. CDR3: CATSDAIGGAHQPQHF. The CDR3 bases are TGTGCCACCAGTGATGCTATCGGGGGGGCGCATCAGCCCCAGCATTTT.

This rearrangement joins TRBV3-1 (or the pseudogene TRBV3-2) to TRBJ1-6; D gene uncertain. The CDR3 consists of 17 residues. CDR1 is LGHDT, CDR2 YNNKEL, per germline (reference sequence). V gave up 1 base and J gave up 6 bases, with 16 bases separating them. This CDR3 reads CASSQASYGEANSPLHF. The CDR3 nucleotides are TGTGCCAGCAGCCAAGCCTCCTACGGAGAGGCTAATTCACCCCTCCACTTT.

This clone was detected once. The rearrangement uses TRBV5-1 and TRBJ1-1, with 9 bases aligning to TRBD1. CDR3 length equals 15 residues. V gave up 2 bases and J gave up 2 bases; unmatched junction bases: 4. The germline V gene encodes CDR1 SGHRS and CDR2 YFSETQ. The CDR3 spells CASSLQGAPNTEAFF. CDR3 coding DNA: TGCGCCAGCAGCTTACAGGGGGCCCCAAACACTGAAGCTTTCTTT.

This chain uses TRBV4-1 with TRBJ2-2, with 11 bases matching TRBD1. Germline trimming cut 4 bases from V and 1 base from J; bases unmatched to any gene: 11. Germline V lookup: CDR1 MGHRA, CDR2 YSYEKL. The CDR3 is 19 residues long. The CDR3 spells CASSLNRGTGGRNTGELFF. The CDR3 DNA is TGCGCCAGCAGCCTCAATCGAGGGACAGGGGGACGGAACACCGGGGAGCTGTTTTTT.

This clone was seen a handful of times. The chain couples TRBV6-2 or TRBV6-3 to TRBJ1-2; TRBD1 aligns across 7 bases. The CDR3 length is 13 residues. Germline-derived CDR1 and CDR2 are MNHEY and SVGEGT. Losses at the gene ends were 6 bases for V and 3 bases for J; bases not matched to a gene: 4. This CDR3 reads CASSNRGDYGYTF. The CDR3 DNA follows: TGTGCCAGCAGCAACAGGGGAGACTATGGCTACACCTTC.